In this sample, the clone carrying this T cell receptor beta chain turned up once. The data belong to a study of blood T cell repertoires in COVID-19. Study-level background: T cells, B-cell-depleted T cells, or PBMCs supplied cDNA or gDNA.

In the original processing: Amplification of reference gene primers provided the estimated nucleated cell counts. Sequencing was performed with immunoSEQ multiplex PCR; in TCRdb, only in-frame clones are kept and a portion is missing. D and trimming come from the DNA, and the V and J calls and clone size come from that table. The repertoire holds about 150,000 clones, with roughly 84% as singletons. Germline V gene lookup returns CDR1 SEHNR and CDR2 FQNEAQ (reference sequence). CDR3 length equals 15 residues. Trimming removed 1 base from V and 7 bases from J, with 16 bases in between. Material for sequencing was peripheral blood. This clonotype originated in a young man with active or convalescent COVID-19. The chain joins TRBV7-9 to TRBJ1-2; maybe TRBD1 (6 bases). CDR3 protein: CASSLDTSGGSGYTF. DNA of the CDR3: TGTGCCAGCAGCTTAGATACCTCGGGGGGCTCTGGCTACACCTTC.